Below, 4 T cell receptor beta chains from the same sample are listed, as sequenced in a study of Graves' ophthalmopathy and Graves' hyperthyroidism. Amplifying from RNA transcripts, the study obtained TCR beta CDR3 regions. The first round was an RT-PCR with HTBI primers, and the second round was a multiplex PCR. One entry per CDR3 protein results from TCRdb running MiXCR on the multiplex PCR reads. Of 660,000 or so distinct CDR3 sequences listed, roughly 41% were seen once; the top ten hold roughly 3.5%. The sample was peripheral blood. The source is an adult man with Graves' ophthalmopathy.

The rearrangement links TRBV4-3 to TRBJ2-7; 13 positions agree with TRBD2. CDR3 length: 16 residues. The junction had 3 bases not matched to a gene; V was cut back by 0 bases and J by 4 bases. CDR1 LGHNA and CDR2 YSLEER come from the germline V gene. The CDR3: CASSQDRLAGGYEQYF. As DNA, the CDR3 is TGCGCCAGCAGCCAAGATCGACTAGCGGGGGGATACGAGCAGTACTTC.

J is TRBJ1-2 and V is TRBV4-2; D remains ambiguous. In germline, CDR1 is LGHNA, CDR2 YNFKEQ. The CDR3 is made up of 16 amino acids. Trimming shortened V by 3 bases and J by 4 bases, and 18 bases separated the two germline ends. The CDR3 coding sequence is TGTGCCAGCAGCCAGCTCTTGAAGGTTCGGGGCTATGGCTACACCTTC. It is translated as CASSQLLKVRGYGYTF.

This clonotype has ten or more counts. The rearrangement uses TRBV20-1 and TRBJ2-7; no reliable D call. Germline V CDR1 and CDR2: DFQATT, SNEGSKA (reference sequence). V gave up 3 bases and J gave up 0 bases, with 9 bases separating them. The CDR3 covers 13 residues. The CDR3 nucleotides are TGCAGTGCTAGTCTGGACCACTCCTACGAGCAGTACTTC. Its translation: CSASLDHSYEQYF.

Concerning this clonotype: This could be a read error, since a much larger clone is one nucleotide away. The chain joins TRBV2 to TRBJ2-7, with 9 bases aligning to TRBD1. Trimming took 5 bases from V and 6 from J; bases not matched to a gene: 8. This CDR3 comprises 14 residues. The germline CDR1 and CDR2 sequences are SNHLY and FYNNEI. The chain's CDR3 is CASSLDRGHPEQYF. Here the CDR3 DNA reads TGTGCCAGCAGTCTGGACAGGGGCCACCCCGAGCAGTACTTC.